The 30 T cell receptor beta chains below all came from one sample that was sequenced in a study of shared T cell receptors in the human thymus. Clones were read by immunoSEQ multiplex PCR, and TCRdb kept only the in-frame ones, dropping some. The profile shows hundreds of thousands of clones, more than 75% of them singletons. The sample also formed part of further work on human thymus T cells.

The sample was thymocytes. Source of these receptors: a boy younger than two with a congenital heart defect.

This rearrangement joins TRBV7-8 to TRBJ1-5; D is uncertain. The ends were cut back, 5 bases at V and 0 bases at J, with 20 bases in the middle. Germline V gene sequence: CDR1 SGHVS, CDR2 FQNEAQ. This CDR3 spans 18 amino acids. The CDR3 protein is CASSHSGRRRDSNQPQHF. The CDR3 DNA sequence: TGTGCCAGCAGCCATAGTGGGCGCAGACGAGATAGCAATCAGCCCCAGCATTTT.

This clone was detected once. V and J are TRBV5-3 and TRBJ1-1; 7 positions agree with TRBD1. TRBV5-3 is sorted into the ORF group, with uncertain function. After removal of 3 bases from V and 2 bases from J, the junction contained 13 bases not matched to a gene. CDR3 length: 17 amino acids. The CDR3 protein is CARSCSSVRTGNTEAFF. The CDR3 DNA follows: TGTGCCAGAAGCTGCTCCTCGGTTAGGACAGGAAACACTGAAGCTTTCTTT.

The rearrangement links TRBV5-1 to TRBJ2-5; a possible D gene is TRBD1 (5 bases). CDR1 is SGHRS, CDR2 YFSETQ, per germline. CDR3 size: 16 residues. Trimming stripped 3 bases from V and 3 bases from J, with 18 bases between. CDR3: CASSYEVLGRKETQYF. As DNA, the CDR3 is TGCGCCAGCAGCTATGAAGTATTGGGGCGTAAAGAGACCCAGTACTTC.

The V gene is TRBV28, the J gene TRBJ1-5; unclear D gene. Germline CDR1 and CDR2: MDHEN and SYDVKM. The CDR3 has 16 amino acids. The germline V and J ends were trimmed by 2 bases and 4 bases, with 15 bases remaining between them. The chain's CDR3 is CASSLNLFLWNQPQHF. CDR3 DNA: TGTGCCAGCAGTTTAAATCTATTCCTGTGGAATCAGCCCCAGCATTTT.

The chain uses TRBV29-1 and TRBJ2-3; tentatively, D is TRBD1 (5 bases). With 3 bases removed from V and 1 base from J, the gap between germline ends came to 14 bases. From germline, CDR1 is SQVTM and CDR2 ANQGSEA. The CDR3 has 15 amino acids. CDR3 protein: CSVDRRTLRTDTQYF. The DNA for the CDR3 is TGCAGCGTTGATCGAAGGACACTCCGCACAGATACGCAGTATTTT.

This sequence joins TRBV28 and TRBJ1-1; D call uncertain. The CDR3 sequence is 15 residues long. Germline V gene sequence: CDR1 MDHEN, CDR2 SYDVKM. The V end lost 1 base, the J end lost 1 base, and 10 bases lay between the germline ends. CDR3 sequence: CASSLFLGENTEAFF. The CDR3 DNA is TGTGCCAGCAGTTTATTTCTGGGAGAGAACACTGAAGCTTTCTTT. The full variable domain, completed using reference TRBV28 and TRBJ1-1, is DVKVTQSSRYLVKRTGEKVFLECVQDMDHENMFWYRQDPGLGLRLIYFSYDVKMKEKGDIPEGYSVSREKKERFSLILESASTNQTSMYLCASSLFLGENTEAFFGQGTRLTVV.

This clone was detected only once. J is TRBJ2-5 and V is TRBV18; D is unresolved. Looked up from germline, CDR1 is KGHSH and CDR2 is LQKENI. This CDR3 has 13 amino acids. V dropped 3 bases and J dropped 5 bases, with 10 bases sitting between them. In DNA, the CDR3 is TGTGCCAGCTCACCCTACTCGAAGGAGACCCAGTACTTC. It yields the protein CASSPYSKETQYF.

CDR3 sequence reads: CSVTTGGEQYF. CDR3 coding DNA: TGCAGCGTAACCACAGGGGGCGAGCAGTACTTC. V gene TRBV29-1 combines with J gene TRBJ2-7; TRBD1 agrees at 8 bases. The CDR3 is 11 residues long. Trimming at V came to 6 bases and at J to 6 bases, leaving 4 bases not matched to a gene. Per germline, CDR1 SQVTM and CDR2 ANQGSEA.

The genes are TRBV4-2 and TRBJ2-3; 14 positions agree with TRBD2. The CDR3 extends over 16 amino acids. In germline, CDR1 is LGHNA, CDR2 YNFKEQ. The trim removed 4 bases at V and 5 bases at J, leaving 5 bases unmatched. The CDR3 loop is CASSPGLAGGRDTQYF. In DNA form, the CDR3 reads TGTGCCAGCAGCCCAGGACTAGCGGGGGGCAGAGATACGCAGTATTTT.

The chain couples TRBV29-1 to TRBJ2-5, with 8 bases that match TRBD2. Germline CDR1 is SQVTM and CDR2 is ANQGSEA. Germline trimming cut 7 bases from V and 4 bases from J; bases unmatched to any gene: 5. The CDR3 covers 12 residues. The CDR3 loop is CSDASGGETQYF. CDR3 bases: TGCAGCGATGCCAGCGGGGGAGAGACCCAGTACTTC.

The CDR3 here is CASSLEGGMDEAFF. Here the CDR3 DNA reads TGTGCCAGCAGTTTAGAGGGCGGGATGGATGAAGCTTTCTTT. The chain recombines TRBV28 with TRBJ1-1; no definite D call. The CDR3 is 14 residues long. CDR1 and CDR2 from the germline V gene are MDHEN and SYDVKM. The V gene lost 2 bases and the J gene lost 7 bases, with 14 bases spanning the gap.

The chain joins TRBV14 to TRBJ1-1; a weak D match, TRBD1 (5 bases). V was trimmed by 1 base and J by 6 bases, leaving 12 bases between them. This CDR3 comprises 14 residues. Germline CDR1 is SGHDN and CDR2 is FVKESK. CDR3 protein: CASSQGPPGAEAFF. The CDR3 DNA sequence: TGTGCCAGCAGCCAAGGCCCCCCGGGGGCTGAAGCTTTCTTT.

The J gene is TRBJ2-1, the V gene TRBV28, with 7 positions matching TRBD2. The length of the CDR3 is 16 residues. Germline values: CDR1 MDHEN, CDR2 SYDVKM. The J segment lost 4 bases and the V segment lost 5 bases, leaving 11 bases of the junction unmatched. CDR3 amino acids: CASSPCVAGNYNEQFF. The CDR3 DNA follows: TGTGCCAGCAGTCCTTGCGTAGCGGGCAATTACAATGAGCAGTTCTTC. Full variable domain (missing parts from reference TRBV28 and TRBJ2-1): DVKVTQSSRYLVKRTGEKVFLECVQDMDHENMFWYRQDPGLGLRLIYFSYDVKMKEKGDIPEGYSVSREKKERFSLILESASTNQTSMYLCASSPCVAGNYNEQFFGPGTRLTVL.

CDR3 coding DNA: TGTGCCAGCAGCTCCCCCCAAGGGACTAGCGGCCTCTACGAGCAGTACTTC. It translates to CASSSPQGTSGLYEQYF. This chain links TRBV27 with TRBJ2-7, with 11 nucleotides matching TRBD2. V shed 6 bases and J 3 bases; nucleotides not matched to a gene: 13. This CDR3 contains 17 residues. From germline, CDR1 is MNHEY and CDR2 SMNVEV (reference sequence).

The rearrangement joins TRBV28 to TRBJ2-4; 7 bases line up with TRBD2. Trimming at V came to 2 bases and at J to 3 bases, leaving 4 bases not matched to a gene. The CDR3 length is 15 residues. Germline V lookup: CDR1 MDHEN, CDR2 SYDVKM. CDR3 sequence: CASSLGRASKNIQYF. In nucleotides, the CDR3 is TGTGCCAGCAGTTTAGGGAGGGCTAGCAAAAACATTCAGTACTTC.

Only one count was recorded for this clone. CDR3: CASSSGQGADGYTF. The CDR3 DNA sequence: TGTGCCAGCAGTTCCGGACAGGGGGCGGATGGCTACACCTTC. The chain joins TRBV27 to TRBJ1-2; 11 bases are a match to TRBD1. The CDR3 extends over 14 amino acids. The junction had 4 bases not matched to a gene; V was cut back by 4 bases and J by 6 bases. The V gene's germline CDR1 is MNHEY and CDR2 SMNVEV (reference sequence).

This rearrangement joins TRBV4-1 to TRBJ2-1; the match to TRBD2 covers 9 bases. Trimming removed 2 bases from V and 3 bases from J; junction bases left unmatched: 5. From germline, CDR1 is MGHRA and CDR2 YSYEKL. This CDR3 is built from 16 residues. CDR3 amino acids: CASSQPLAGFYNEQFF. In nucleotides, the CDR3 is TGCGCCAGCAGCCAACCCCTAGCGGGGTTCTACAATGAGCAGTTCTTC.

The chain is built from TRBV6-1 and TRBJ2-3, with 9 nucleotides matching TRBD2. Germline V CDR1 and CDR2: MNHNS, SASEGT. V was clipped by 5 bases and J by 4 bases; unmatched bases: 4. CDR3 length: 14 amino acids. CDR3 nucleotides: TGTGCCAGCAGTAGGCGGGAGGGGGCAGATACGCAGTATTTT. Translation: CASSRREGADTQYF.

This clone has only one observation. The genes are TRBV4-3 and TRBJ2-1, with D tentatively TRBD2 (7 bases). This CDR3 is 17 amino acids long. Between the trimmed V and J ends, which lost 0 bases and 0 bases, there was a span of 12 bases. CDR1 and CDR2 (germline): LGHNA, YSLEER. The CDR3 DNA sequence: TGCGCCAGCAGCCAAGATCAAGCGGGACACTCCTACAATGAGCAGTTCTTC. This codes for CASSQDQAGHSYNEQFF.

V and J are TRBV19 and TRBJ1-1, with D tentatively TRBD1 (6 bases). Between the trimmed V and J ends, which lost 3 bases and 6 bases, there was a span of 20 bases. CDR1 LNHDA and CDR2 SQIVND come from the germline V gene (reference sequence). This CDR3 spans 16 amino acids. The CDR3 DNA sequence: TGTGCCAGTAGTATCACGAGGGGGTACGTAGGCGCTGAAGCTTTCTTT. It translates to CASSITRGYVGAEAFF.

The chain combines TRBV19 with TRBJ1-5, with D possibly matching TRBD1 (6 bases). Germline-derived CDR1 and CDR2 are LNHDA and SQIVND (reference sequence). This CDR3 is 14 amino acids long. The ends were cut back, 5 bases at V and 3 bases at J, with 11 bases in the middle. CDR3 sequence reads: CASSRRGLNQPQHF. The DNA for the CDR3 is TGTGCCAGTAGTCGCAGGGGTCTCAATCAGCCCCAGCATTTT.

The rearrangement links TRBV5-1 to TRBJ2-1; 10 bases map to TRBD2. With V trimmed by 3 bases and J by 0 bases, 9 bases remained unmatched. The germline gives CDR1 SGHRS, CDR2 YFSETQ. The CDR3 totals 18 residues. The CDR3 loop is CASSSGLADLSSYNEQFF. As DNA, the CDR3 is TGCGCCAGCAGCTCTGGACTAGCGGACCTGAGCTCCTACAATGAGCAGTTCTTC.

The V gene is TRBV7-6, the J gene TRBJ2-3; the D is unclear. CDR1 is SGHVS, CDR2 FNYEAQ, per germline. V was trimmed by 4 bases and J by 2 bases, leaving 4 bases between them. The CDR3 extends over 12 amino acids. The CDR3 region has the DNA TGTGCCAGCAGCTACTTCACAGATACGCAGTATTTT. This codes for CASSYFTDTQYF.

Turning to this clone: Other DNA sequences within the sample encode an identical CDR3. The chain has TRBV27 and TRBJ2-1; 9 bases map to TRBD1. CDR1 and CDR2 from the germline V gene are MNHEY and SMNVEV (reference sequence). V gave up 4 bases and J gave up 4 bases; unmatched junction bases: 5. The CDR3 contains 15 residues. As DNA, the CDR3 is TGTGCCAGCAGTTCCGAGGGACAGGGATACAATGAGCAGTTCTTC. It encodes CASSSEGQGYNEQFF.

Of note for this clone: Other DNA sequences in the same sample also yield this CDR3. J is TRBJ1-1 and V is TRBV28; no definite D call. Trimming shortened V by 6 bases and J by 5 bases, and 10 bases separated the two germline ends. The CDR3 runs 12 residues. The germline gives CDR1 MDHEN, CDR2 SYDVKM. CDR3 protein: CASSSTGTEAFF. The CDR3 DNA sequence: TGTGCCAGCAGCTCGACCGGGACTGAAGCTTTCTTT.

The rearrangement joins TRBV12-5 to TRBJ2-3, with TRBD2 matching over 8 bases. The V segment lost 0 bases and the J segment 2 bases; nucleotides outside the gene matches: 10. The germline gives CDR1 LGHNT, CDR2 FRNRAP. The CDR3 contains 18 residues. CDR3 residues: CASGLVLWREAPTDTQYF. The CDR3 DNA reads TGTGCTAGTGGTTTGGTACTGTGGCGGGAGGCACCCACAGATACGCAGTATTTT.

The gene calls are TRBV7-9 and TRBJ1-1; D is undetermined. V lost 7 bases, J lost 0 bases, and 21 bases lay in between. CDR1 is SEHNR, CDR2 FQNEAQ, per germline (reference sequence). The CDR3 runs 17 residues. The CDR3, as DNA: TGTGCCAGCACCTCGAACGGCAGGCTCGCGTTGAACACTGAAGCTTTCTTT. Protein: CASTSNGRLALNTEAFF.

The chain recombines TRBV5-1 with TRBJ2-7, with a tentative D call TRBD1 (5 bases). Germline V gene data show CDR1 as SGHRS and CDR2 as YFSETQ. V was shortened by 0 bases and J by 6 bases, with 13 bases between the two germline ends. The CDR3 runs to 14 residues. This chain's CDR3 is CASSLEQDPFEQYF. The CDR3 nucleotides read TGCGCCAGCAGCTTGGAACAGGATCCCTTCGAGCAGTACTTC.

On this clone: One end of the junction does not line up with germline, which may come from a read error. The chain couples TRBV28 to TRBJ2-7; 8 bases fit TRBD2. Germline CDR1 MDHEN, CDR2 SYDVKM. This CDR3 is 11 amino acids long. The CDR3 DNA reads as TGTGCCAGCAGCCCGGGGGGGCCGATCGTCTTC. It codes for CASSPGGPIVF.

J is TRBJ2-2 and V is TRBV10-3; 8 nucleotides align to TRBD2. CDR1 is ENHRY, CDR2 SYGVKD, per germline. Unmatched junction bases numbered 10, after V lost 7 bases and J lost 6 bases. This CDR3 is built from 15 residues. CDR3 sequence (DNA): TGTGCCATCAAGAGCGGGAGAGGGGAAGCCGGGGAGCTGTTTTTT. This codes for CAIKSGRGEAGELFF.